One and the same sample provided the 9 T cell receptor beta chains below, sequenced in a study of shared clonotypes between healthy human individuals (TCRdb year 2020). The library was generated by the immunoSEQ multiplex PCR assay. In its TCRdb copy, this immuneACCESS table keeps in-frame sequences only and misses some clones. Where compared with another copy, unresolved V genes explain less than half of these, and the others have no known cause. The sample table lists about 1 million clones, about 80% of them with a count of one. The ten biggest clones cover 1.4% of the sample. The sequenced material came from memory CD4+ T cells sorted from blood. The label giving this sample's cell subset or site can be read as: CD45RA-negative fraction. The receptor set was obtained from a man aged 18-30 years in good health.

V and J are TRBV5-1 and TRBJ2-1, with TRBD1 matching over 10 bases. The J segment lost 8 bases and the V segment lost 4 bases, leaving 6 bases of the junction unmatched. The CDR3 sequence is 14 residues long. CDR1 is SGHRS, CDR2 YFSETQ, per germline. CDR3 sequence (DNA): TGCGCCAGCAGCCCCGGACAGGGGGTTTATGAGCAGTTCTTC. It codes for CASSPGQGVYEQFF.

The V gene is TRBV10-1, the J gene TRBJ1-1; TRBD1 is a possible D gene (6 bases). V was pared by 3 bases and J by 2 bases, with 13 bases between. The germline gives CDR1 WNHNN, CDR2 SYGVQD (reference sequence). This CDR3 spans 15 amino acids. The CDR3 loop reads CASSEGGMANTEAFF. The CDR3 nucleotides read TGCGCCAGCAGTGAAGGGGGTATGGCTAACACTGAAGCTTTCTTT.

V and J are TRBV6-4 and TRBJ2-7, with D possibly matching TRBD2 (5 bases). The CDR3 covers 17 residues. Trimming removed 5 bases at V and 2 bases at J, with 22 bases between. Germline lookup yields CDR1 MRHNA and CDR2 SNTAGT. DNA for the CDR3: TGTGCCAGCAGTCAAACCCAAGACCGACTAACCCCCTACGAGCAGTACTTC. It encodes CASSQTQDRLTPYEQYF.

To note about this clone: With only one base between it and a far larger clone, this is likely a read error. The sample contains more than one DNA sequence encoding this CDR3. The genes are TRBV7-6 and TRBJ2-3; D unresolved. Germline V CDR1 and CDR2: SGHVS, FNYEAQ. Between the trimmed V and J ends, which lost 0 bases and 2 bases, there was a span of 3 bases. The CDR3 runs 13 residues. In DNA form, the CDR3 reads TGTGCCAGCAGCTTAGCCGTCACAGATACGCAGTATTTT. Protein: CASSLAVTDTQYF.

This clone was counted a few times. The chain recombines TRBV19 with TRBJ1-3; no clear D. The CDR3 contains 15 residues. Germline V gene sequence: CDR1 LNHDA, CDR2 SQIVND (reference sequence). Trimming stripped 4 bases from V and 0 bases from J, with 10 bases between. As DNA, the CDR3 is TGTGCCAGTAGTACACCGCAAGCCTCTGGAAACACCATATATTTT. Protein: CASSTPQASGNTIYF. Together with reference TRBV19 and TRBJ1-3, the CDR3 gives the full variable domain: DGGITQSPKYLFRKEGQNVTLSCEQNLNHDAMYWYRQDPGQGLRLIYYSQIVNDFQKGDIAEGYSVSREKKESFPLTVTSAQKNPTAFYLCASSTPQASGNTIYFGEGSWLTVV.

The chain couples TRBV15 to TRBJ2-3, with TRBD2 as a possible D gene (6 bases). The CDR3 contains 15 residues. V was cut by 1 base and J by 4 bases, with 12 bases left in between. Looked up from germline, CDR1 is LNHNV and CDR2 is YYDKDF (reference sequence). The CDR3 DNA reads TGTGCCACCAGCAGAGTTGGCCCGGGGGCAGATACGCAGTATTTT. This translates into CATSRVGPGADTQYF.

This clone turned up a few times. The chain is built from TRBV5-1 and TRBJ2-5; D is uncertain. CDR1 is SGHRS and CDR2 is YFSETQ in the germline V gene. This CDR3 contains 13 residues. The V end was cut by 1 base, the J end by 5 bases, with 9 bases between. CDR3 in amino acids: CASSLQLLETQYF. In DNA, the CDR3 is TGCGCCAGCAGCTTGCAATTATTGGAGACCCAGTACTTC.

The CDR3 region is CASSEQGDGAFF. The DNA of the CDR3 is TGTGCCAGCAGTGAACAGGGAGATGGAGCTTTCTTT. This rearrangement joins TRBV2 to TRBJ1-1; TRBD1 is a possible D gene (5 bases). The germline CDR1 and CDR2 sequences are SNHLY and FYNNEI. The ends were cut back, 2 bases at V and 10 bases at J, with 11 bases in the middle. This CDR3 comprises 12 residues.

The rearrangement joins TRBV5-1 to TRBJ2-2, with D tentatively TRBD1 (6 bases). The CDR3 contains 14 residues. Per germline, CDR1 SGHRS and CDR2 YFSETQ. V shed 6 bases and J shed 4 bases, with 13 bases lying between them. CDR3 sequence (DNA): TGCGCCAGCACGACAGGAGAAGGCACCGGGGAGCTGTTTTTT. Translating gives CASTTGEGTGELFF.